Presented here are 14 T cell receptor beta chains from one specimen sequenced in a study of molecular identifiers for immune sequencing clone quantification. TCRdb re-called the PCR reads through MiXCR, storing one row per CDR3 protein. In the table there are under 65,000 distinct CDR3 sequences, less than 25% of which are singletons. The sample comprised naive CD8+ T cells from blood, with Jurkat cell RNA spiked in. The subset is: FACS-sorted CD8+CD4-CCR7+CD45RA+ naive T cells. These receptors originate from a human donor in good health. Some libraries in this study had Jurkat cell RNA spiked in.

This rearrangement joins TRBV6-2 or TRBV6-3 to TRBJ2-2, with D perhaps TRBD1 (5 bases). The CDR3 runs 15 residues. Germline V gives CDR1 MNHEY, CDR2 SVGEGT. V was shortened by 6 bases and J by 0 bases, with 11 bases between the two germline ends. CDR3 loop: CASRSRASNTGELFF. The CDR3 DNA reads as TGTGCCAGCAGAAGCAGGGCTTCGAACACCGGGGAGCTGTTTTTT.

This clonotype has more than one count but fewer than ten. One end of the junction is discordant with germline, which a read error may explain. The genes are TRBV7-7 and TRBJ2-4; no firm D call. CDR1 SSHAT and CDR2 FNYEAQ come from the germline V gene (reference sequence). The length of the CDR3 is 13 residues. The DNA of the CDR3 is TGTGCTAGCAGCTCTGGCCCACGGGACATTCAGTACTTC. Amino acids: CASSSGPRDIQYF.

This clonotype appeared many times. The chain carries TRBV19 and TRBJ2-3; 8 bases map to TRBD1. Germline values: CDR1 LNHDA, CDR2 SQIVND (reference sequence). V dropped 7 bases and J dropped 2; count of bases not matched to a gene: 2. CDR3 length: 13 amino acids. The CDR3 is CASKDRVTDTQYF. CDR3 DNA sequence: TGTGCCAGTAAGGACAGGGTCACAGATACGCAGTATTTT.

This clonotype was observed many times. The chain combines TRBV30 with TRBJ1-1, with no clear D. The V gene's germline CDR1 is GTSNPN and CDR2 SVGIG (reference sequence). Trimming removed 6 bases from V and 1 base from J, with 12 bases in between. This CDR3 has 13 residues. The CDR3 region has the DNA TGTGCCTGCGAAAGGGAGGAGAACACTGAAGCTTTCTTT. It is translated as CACEREENTEAFF.

This clonotype was detected ten times or more. The chain employs TRBV7-2 and TRBJ1-5; the D is unclear. The CDR3 is made up of 15 amino acids. Germline lookup yields CDR1 SGHTA and CDR2 FQGNSA. V gave up 5 bases and J gave up 7 bases, with 18 bases separating them. CDR3 sequence reads: CASSLSYPSGQPQHF. The DNA of the CDR3 is TGTGCCAGCAGCCTAAGTTACCCTTCGGGGCAGCCCCAGCATTTT.

A remark on this clonotype: One end of the junction does not line up with germline, which may come from a read error. The rearrangement links TRBV28 to TRBJ2-4, with D maybe TRBD1 (5 bases). The CDR3 has 17 residues. Germline assignment: CDR1 MDHEN and CDR2 SYDVKM. Here the CDR3 reads CASSLIQDHRAKNIQYF. As DNA, the CDR3 is TGTGCTAGCAGTCTCATCCAAGATCACAGGGCCAAAAACATTCAGTACTTC.

Many counts were recorded for this clonotype. The chain joins TRBV25-1 to TRBJ2-7; D remains unclear. In germline, CDR1 is MGHDK, CDR2 SYGVNS. The CDR3 spans 13 residues. V shed 6 bases and J shed 4 bases, with 13 bases lying between them. This CDR3 reads CASSHRVLYEQYF. CDR3 coding DNA: TGTGCCAGCAGCCACCGGGTATTGTACGAGCAGTACTTC.

About this clonotype: This clone may be a read error of a much larger clone one base away. A read error is likely, as this CDR3 ends without the conserved phenylalanine or tryptophan. CDR3 sequence: CASSSGNTDTQYI. The CDR3 DNA follows: TGTGCCAGCAGCTCAGGGAACACAGATACGCAGTATATT. This chain connects TRBV5-3 to TRBJ2-3; maybe TRBD1 (5 bases). TRBV5-3 is designated an ORF whose function remains uncertain. This CDR3 has 13 amino acids.

To note about this clonotype: This may come from a read error, since a much larger clone is one base off. The chain couples TRBV7-9 to TRBJ2-7; 7 bases match TRBD1. There are 12 residues in the CDR3. Per germline, CDR1 SEHNR and CDR2 FQNEAQ (reference sequence). CDR3 residues: CATTGTDYERYF. The CDR3 DNA reads as TGTGCCACCACAGGGACAGACTACGAGCGGTACTTC.

V gene TRBV7-2 combines with J gene TRBJ2-1, with 9 positions matching TRBD2. The CDR3 has 15 amino acids. Trimming took 3 bases from V and 10 from J; bases not matched to a gene: 10. Germline V gene lookup returns CDR1 SGHTA and CDR2 FQGNSA. CDR3 residues: CASSFEREARNEQFF. CDR3 bases: TGTGCCAGCAGCTTCGAGCGGGAGGCCCGTAACGAGCAGTTCTTC.

This clonotype came up once. One base away lies a much larger clone, so this may be a sequencing read error. J is TRBJ2-3 and V is TRBV4-3, with TRBD2 matching over 7 bases. The CDR3 sequence is 18 residues long. Germline lookup yields CDR1 LGHNA and CDR2 YSLEER. CDR3 protein: CASSQESRGEFSTDTRYF. For the CDR3, the DNA is TGCGCCAGCAGCCAAGAAAGCCGGGGGGAGTTTAGCACAGATACGCGGTATTTT.

This clonotype occurred a few times. The chain employs TRBV7-9 and TRBJ1-2, with D uncertain. Trimming removed 1 base from V and 3 bases from J, with 15 bases in between. Germline V CDR1 and CDR2: SEHNR, FQNEAQ (reference sequence). The CDR3 is made up of 16 amino acids. The CDR3 loop reads CASSLETEDSDYGYTF. CDR3 nucleotides: TGTGCCAGCAGCTTAGAAACGGAGGATTCTGACTATGGCTACACCTTC.

This clonotype was counted many times. CDR3 region: CSLLETIVPDTQYF. The CDR3, as DNA: TGCAGCCTGCTGGAGACTATCGTCCCAGATACGCAGTATTTT. The chain is built from TRBV29-1 and TRBJ2-3; tentatively, D is TRBD2 (5 bases). The germline gives CDR1 SQVTM, CDR2 ANQGSEA. The CDR3 runs 14 residues. The V end lost 8 bases, the J end lost 4 bases, and 19 bases lay between the germline ends.

This clonotype has more than one count but fewer than ten. This chain uses TRBV5-5 with TRBJ2-5, with 10 positions matching TRBD1. CDR1 SGHKS and CDR2 YYEKEE come from the germline V gene (reference sequence). V lost 4 bases, J lost 4 bases, and 7 bases stayed unmatched. This CDR3 is built from 15 residues. The CDR3 sequence is CASSRGTGVGETQYF. The DNA for the CDR3 is TGTGCCAGCAGCCGGGGGACAGGGGTTGGAGAGACCCAGTACTTC.